Below, 15 T cell receptor beta chains from the same sample are listed, as sequenced in a study of CD8 T cells in Susac syndrome. The markers CD27 and CD45RA, used in staining, defined memory subsets for TEMRA sorting. Random-hexamer reverse transcription was applied to roughly 0.5 to 1 ug RNA. Each CDR3 protein gets one entry after TCRdb re-called the immunoSEQ multiplex PCR reads with MiXCR. This table holds just over 2,500 distinct CDR3 sequences, less than 85% found once. Sequencing was carried out using CD8+ TEMRA cells from PBMCs. Subset here: FACS-sorted terminally differentiated effector memory CD8+ T cells re-expressing CD45RA (CD8+ TEMRA). The receptor source for this set is a human donor with Susac syndrome.

This chain joins TRBV7-9 and TRBJ1-1; D ambiguous. The V gene lost 4 bases and the J gene lost 3 bases, with 21 bases spanning the gap. The CDR3 has 17 amino acids. Germline lookup yields CDR1 SEHNR and CDR2 FQNEAQ (reference sequence). CDR3 loop: CASSSYFLPIEHTEAFF. The CDR3 DNA is TGTGCCAGCAGCTCCTATTTTTTGCCGATTGAACACACTGAAGCTTTCTTT.

The rearrangement links TRBV29-1 to TRBJ2-1; 8 bases map to TRBD1. Unmatched junction bases numbered 8, after V lost 6 bases and J lost 4 bases. Per germline, CDR1 SQVTM and CDR2 ANQGSEA. There are 14 residues in the CDR3. CDR3 DNA sequence: TGCAGCGTCGCACAGGGGGGTTGGTACAATGAGCAGTTCTTC. It codes for CSVAQGGWYNEQFF.

The rearrangement uses TRBV20-1 and TRBJ2-3, with D possibly matching TRBD1 (5 bases). CDR1 is DFQATT and CDR2 is SNEGSKA in the germline V gene (reference sequence). Trimming stripped 0 bases from V and 2 bases from J, with 12 bases between. This CDR3 comprises 15 residues. The CDR3 sequence: CSARDFAGYTDTQYF. As DNA, the CDR3 is TGCAGTGCTAGAGATTTCGCAGGGTACACAGATACGCAGTATTTT.

This clonotype appeared a few times. The V call is TRBV28, the J call TRBJ2-1; 8 bases agree with TRBD2. Per the germline V gene, CDR1 is MDHEN and CDR2 is SYDVKM. The CDR3 has 16 amino acids. The junction had 10 bases not matched to a gene; V was cut back by 4 bases and J by 5 bases. In nucleotides, the CDR3 is TGTGCCAGCAGTTGGAAGTCGGGAGCGGGGGACAATGAGCAGTTCTTC. Translating gives CASSWKSGAGDNEQFF.

The chain is built from TRBV9 and TRBJ2-7; possible D gene TRBD1, 5 bases. The CDR3 sequence is 14 residues long. CDR1 SGDLS and CDR2 YYNGEE come from the germline V gene. V was pared by 3 bases and J by 0 bases, with 10 bases between. CDR3 in amino acids: CASSAGQDSYEQYF. The CDR3 coding sequence is TGTGCCAGCAGCGCCGGACAAGACTCCTACGAGCAGTACTTC. The entire variable domain, with the rest obtained from reference TRBV9 and TRBJ2-7, is as follows: DSGVTQTPKHLITATGQRVTLRCSPRSGDLSVYWYQQSLDQGLQFLIQYYNGEERAKGNILERFSAQQFPDLHSELNLSSLELGDSALYFCASSAGQDSYEQYFGPGTRLTVT.

The table lists this clonotype with a count of one. The chain couples TRBV4-1 to TRBJ2-5; a possible D gene is TRBD2 (6 bases). The CDR3 consists of 14 residues. V was cut by 1 base and J by 5 bases, with 11 bases left in between. Germline V gene lookup returns CDR1 MGHRA and CDR2 YSYEKL. The CDR3, as DNA: TGCGCCAGCAGCCAAGGACTAGTTGGGGAGACCCAGTACTTC. As protein: CASSQGLVGETQYF.

This rearrangement joins TRBV27 to TRBJ1-1; TRBD1 matches at 7 bases. Trimming cost V 4 bases and J 3 bases; bases outside gene matches: 8. This CDR3 contains 15 residues. In germline, CDR1 is MNHEY, CDR2 SMNVEV (reference sequence). The CDR3 spells CASSSPDTGDTEAFF. CDR3 nucleotides: TGTGCCAGCAGTTCTCCTGACACAGGGGACACTGAAGCTTTCTTT.

The chain has TRBV5-8 and TRBJ2-5; D uncertain. Germline CDR1 SGHTS, CDR2 YDEGEE. Trimming pared 0 bases from V and 1 base from J, leaving 13 bases between. The CDR3 spans 16 residues. The CDR3 region has the DNA TGTGCCAGCAGCTTGGGCCCGTGGGCCTCCCAAGAGACCCAGTACTTC. Amino acids: CASSLGPWASQETQYF.

The chain employs TRBV13 and TRBJ2-3; D unresolved. In germline, CDR1 is PRHDT, CDR2 FYEKMQ (reference sequence). CDR3 size: 16 residues. Trimming took off 1 base at V and 8 bases at J, with 19 bases between the two ends. CDR3 region: CASSLASSWAWGTQYF. The CDR3 DNA sequence: TGTGCCAGCAGCTTAGCCTCCTCCTGGGCGTGGGGTACGCAGTATTTT. Based on the CDR3 plus reference TRBV13 and TRBJ2-3, the full variable domain is AAGVIQSPRHLIKEKRETATLKCYPIPRHDTVYWYQQGPGQDPQFLISFYEKMQSDKGSIPDRFSAQQFSDYHSELNMSSLELGDSALYFCASSLASSWAWGTQYFGPGTRLTVL.

The chain couples TRBV19 to TRBJ2-1; the match to TRBD1 covers 7 bases. The V gene's germline CDR1 is LNHDA and CDR2 SQIVND (reference sequence). With V trimmed by 4 bases and J by 5 bases, 5 bases remained unmatched. The CDR3 loop spans 14 amino acids. CDR3 residues: CASSKGQLNNEQFF. CDR3 sequence (DNA): TGTGCCAGTAGTAAGGGACAGCTTAACAATGAGCAGTTCTTC.

This clonotype was observed a handful of times. The chain carries TRBV6-1 and TRBJ2-5, with 11 bases fitting TRBD1. Germline CDR1 MNHNS, CDR2 SASEGT. This CDR3 has 15 amino acids. The V segment lost 1 base and the J segment 5 bases; nucleotides outside the gene matches: 3. CDR3 protein: CASSEGTGGAETQYF. The DNA of the CDR3 is TGTGCCAGCAGTGAAGGGACAGGGGGCGCGGAGACCCAGTACTTC.

This clonotype appeared a single time. A read error may explain this, as a much larger clone is one base away. V gene TRBV5-6 combines with J gene TRBJ1-5, with TRBD1 matching over 7 bases. The CDR3 is made up of 17 amino acids. Germline V gene lookup returns CDR1 SGHDT and CDR2 YYEEEE. CDR3 DNA: TGTGCCAGCTGCTTGTGGGGGACAGAGCCTTCCAATCAGCCCCAGCATTTT. It encodes CASCLWGTEPSNQPQHF.

J is TRBJ2-7 and V is TRBV24-1; the match to TRBD2 covers 8 bases. The CDR3 contains 14 residues. The V gene end was trimmed by 5 bases and the J gene end by 5 bases; junction bases not matched to a gene: 7. Germline CDR1 is KGHDR and CDR2 is SFDVKD. This CDR3 is CATSVRGRSNEQYF. The CDR3 nucleotides are TGTGCCACCAGTGTCCGCGGGAGGTCTAACGAGCAGTACTTC.

The chain combines TRBV6-1 with TRBJ2-3; maybe TRBD1 (5 bases). Trimming left V 5 bases short and J 0 bases short, with 18 bases between. Germline V gives CDR1 MNHNS, CDR2 SASEGT. The CDR3 spans 17 residues. DNA of the CDR3: TGTGCCAGCAGTCCCCGGGTTTATGACAGTAGCACAGATACGCAGTATTTT. This translates into CASSPRVYDSSTDTQYF.

Notes on this clonotype: The junction shows a germline mismatch at one end, possibly a read error. The chain links TRBV27 to TRBJ1-5, with D unclear. CDR3 length: 9 amino acids. Germline CDR1 and CDR2: MNHEY and SMNVEV (reference sequence). The CDR3 loop is CASSQPQHF. The CDR3 DNA reads as TGTGCCAGCAGTCAGCCCCAGCATTTT.